Shown below are 10 T cell receptor beta chains from a single sample sequenced in a study of T cells in women clearing cervical HPV infection. Profiled with immunoSEQ multiplex PCR; TCRdb holds only in-frame clones, not every one. This sample's table has 18,000 or so clones. Sequenced: blood buffy coat. All receptors derive from a woman between 18 and 70 years old with a cervical HPV16 infection that either progressed to CIN3+ or cleared (not recorded which).

On this clone itself: The read comes to an end 3 residues before the CDR3 does, leaving the germline J gene to fill in the end. This chain joins TRBV12-3 or TRBV12-4 and TRBJ1-6; D is uncertain. V lost 5 bases, J lost 4 bases, and 12 bases lay in between. The CDR3 is made up of 15 amino acids. Partial CDR3 DNA: TGTGCCAGCAGTATGCACGGGGAATATAATTCACCC. Protein product: CASSMHGEYNSP. The full-length CDR3 reads as CASSMHGEYNSPLHF.

Remarks on this clone: The read ends 3 residues shy of where the CDR3 ends; the end is completed using the germline J gene. V usage is TRBV7-2 and J usage is TRBJ2-1, with D hard to call. Germline CDR1 reads SGHTA; CDR2 reads FQGNSA. The CDR3 runs 13 residues. Trimming left V 8 bases short and J 4 bases short, with 12 bases between. CDR3 residues: CASARTRYNEQFF. CDR3 DNA, as far as it was read: TGTGCCAGCGCGCGCACCCGGTACAATGAG.

In terms of frequency, this clone is medium-sized. The read ends 3 residues early relative to the CDR3; the germline J gene fills the gap. This chain uses TRBV19 with TRBJ1-2; 9 bases line up with TRBD1. Germline CDR1 and CDR2: LNHDA and SQIVND (reference sequence). The CDR3 sequence is 15 residues long. The junction had 7 bases not matched to a gene; V was cut back by 8 bases and J by 0 bases. CDR3 region: CASFDRGAPNYGYTF. The covered CDR3 bases are TGTGCCAGTTTCGACAGGGGGGCCCCTAACTATGGC.

Concerning this clone itself: The read terminates 3 residues before the CDR3 end, so the remaining end is supplied by the germline J gene. V usage is TRBV19 and J usage is TRBJ2-5; D may match TRBD1 or TRBD2 (5 bases each). CDR3 length: 17 residues. CDR1 and CDR2 (germline): LNHDA, SQIVND (reference sequence). Trimming stripped 3 bases from V and 4 bases from J, with 21 bases between. CDR3 DNA (partial): TGTGCCAGTAGTATGGGAGACAGACTCCCCATCCGAGAGACC. It yields the protein CASSMGDRLPIRET. The full CDR3 sequence reads CASSMGDRLPIRETQYF.

In the case of this clone: The read ends 3 residues early relative to the CDR3; the germline J gene fills the gap. V usage is TRBV7-8 and J usage is TRBJ2-5; TRBD1 aligns across 7 bases. Trimming took 5 bases from V and 2 from J; bases not matched to a gene: 11. CDR3 length equals 16 residues. CDR1 is SGHVS and CDR2 is FQNEAQ in the germline V gene. The CDR3 protein is CASSPDPGQSQETQYF. The part of the CDR3 DNA that was read is TGTGCCAGCAGCCCAGACCCGGGACAGAGTCAAGAGACC.

The DNA read from the CDR3 is TGCAGCGTTGAGGACAGAAGAGATTACACTGAA. This sequence encodes CSVEDRRDYTE. The whole CDR3 sequence reads CSVEDRRDYTEAFF. V and J are TRBV29-1 and TRBJ1-1, with D maybe TRBD1 (6 bases). Read sequence stops 3 residues before the CDR3 end, and the germline J gene provides the missing end. The CDR3 consists of 14 residues. The germline CDR1 and CDR2 sequences are SQVTM and ANQGSEA. Trimming left V 3 bases short and J 3 bases short, with 14 bases between.

With respect to this clone: Sequencing ends 3 residues short of the CDR3 end; the germline J gene provides the rest. The chain links TRBV6-2 or TRBV6-3 to TRBJ2-4, with TRBD2 identical over 9 bases. In germline, CDR1 is MNHEY, CDR2 SVGEGT. Unmatched junction bases numbered 8, after V lost 2 bases and J lost 3 bases. There are 17 residues in the CDR3. The CDR3 DNA, read in part, is TGTGCCAGCAGTTACGTTGCGGGAGGGCCCAGCAAAAACATT. Encoded protein: CASSYVAGGPSKNI. Given in full, the CDR3 is CASSYVAGGPSKNIQYF.

As for this clone: The CDR3 end falls 3 residues outside the read, so it is completed with the germline J gene. The chain couples TRBV20-1 to TRBJ1-1; TRBD1 matches at 8 bases. This CDR3 is built from 15 residues. The germline V gene has CDR1 DFQATT and CDR2 SNEGSKA (reference sequence). V lost 6 bases and J lost 0; bases outside the gene matches: 9. CDR3 DNA, as far as it was read: TGCAGTGCGGTCGAGATACAGGGGGTGAACACTGAA. Translated: CSAVEIQGVNTE. The entire CDR3 protein reads CSAVEIQGVNTEAFF.

A remark on this clone: Read sequence stops 3 residues before the CDR3 end, and the germline J gene provides the missing end. The chain is built from TRBV28 and TRBJ2-2; TRBD2 is a possible D gene (7 bases). Germline-derived CDR1 and CDR2 are MDHEN and SYDVKM. This CDR3 comprises 16 residues. V was clipped by 3 bases and J by 0 bases, with 11 bases between them. CDR3 DNA (partial): TGTGCCAGCAGTTTGTGGGGGGGCTCGAACACCGGGGAG. It translates to CASSLWGGSNTGE. The complete CDR3 sequence is CASSLWGGSNTGELFF.

A remark on this clone: The CDR3 goes on 3 residues after the read ends, and that part is filled in from the germline J gene. The chain has TRBV5-4 and TRBJ2-2; 7 positions match TRBD2. This CDR3 contains 15 residues. Trimming at V came to 3 bases and at J to 5 bases, leaving 7 bases not matched to a gene. Germline CDR1 is SGHNT and CDR2 is YYREEE (reference sequence). Partial CDR3 DNA: TGTGCCAGCAGCTCCGAGCGGGATGAAACCGGGGAG. It is translated as CASSSERDETGE. The whole CDR3 protein reads CASSSERDETGELFF.